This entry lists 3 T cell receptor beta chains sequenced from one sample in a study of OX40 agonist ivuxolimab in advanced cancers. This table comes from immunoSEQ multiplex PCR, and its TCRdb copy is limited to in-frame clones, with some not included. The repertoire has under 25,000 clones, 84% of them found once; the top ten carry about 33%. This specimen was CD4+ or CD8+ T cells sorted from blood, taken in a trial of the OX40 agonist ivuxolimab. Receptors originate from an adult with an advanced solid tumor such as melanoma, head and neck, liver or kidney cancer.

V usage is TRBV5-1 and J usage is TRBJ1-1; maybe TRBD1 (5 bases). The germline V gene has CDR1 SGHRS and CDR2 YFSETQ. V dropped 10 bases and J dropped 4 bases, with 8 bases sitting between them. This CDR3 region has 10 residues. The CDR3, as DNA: TGCGCCTGGGGGGGCACTGAAGCTTTCTTT. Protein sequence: CAWGGTEAFF.

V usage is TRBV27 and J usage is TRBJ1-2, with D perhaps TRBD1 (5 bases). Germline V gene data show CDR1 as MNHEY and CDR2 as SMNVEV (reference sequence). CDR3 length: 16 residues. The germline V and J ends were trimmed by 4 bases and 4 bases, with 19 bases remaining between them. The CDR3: CASSSSPPDTLYGYTF. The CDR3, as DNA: TGTGCCAGCAGTTCCTCCCCCCCGGACACACTCTATGGCTACACCTTC.

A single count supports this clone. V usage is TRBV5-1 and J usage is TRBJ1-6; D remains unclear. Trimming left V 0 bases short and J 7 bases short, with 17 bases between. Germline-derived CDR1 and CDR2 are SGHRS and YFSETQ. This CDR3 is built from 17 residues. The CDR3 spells CASSLEGNSLGNSPLHF. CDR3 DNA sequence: TGCGCCAGCAGCTTGGAAGGCAATTCGTTAGGCAATTCACCCCTCCACTTT.